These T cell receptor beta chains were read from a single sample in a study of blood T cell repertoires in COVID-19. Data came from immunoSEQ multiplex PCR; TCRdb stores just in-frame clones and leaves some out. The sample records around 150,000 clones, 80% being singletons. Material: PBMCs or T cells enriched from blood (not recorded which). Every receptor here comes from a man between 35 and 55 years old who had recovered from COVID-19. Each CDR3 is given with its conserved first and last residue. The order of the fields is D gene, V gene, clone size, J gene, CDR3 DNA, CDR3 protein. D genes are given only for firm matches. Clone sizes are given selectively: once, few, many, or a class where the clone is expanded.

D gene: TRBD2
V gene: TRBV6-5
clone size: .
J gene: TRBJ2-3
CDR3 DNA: TGTGCCAGCAGTCTGACTAGCTCTGCAGATACGCAGTATTTT
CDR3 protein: CASSLTSSADTQYF

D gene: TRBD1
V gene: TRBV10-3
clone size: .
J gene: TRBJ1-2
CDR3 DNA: TGTGCCATCAAACAAAGACAGGGAAACTATGGCTACACCTTC
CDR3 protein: CAIKQRQGNYGYTF

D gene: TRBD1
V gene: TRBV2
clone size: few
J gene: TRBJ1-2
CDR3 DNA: TGTGCCAGCAGCCGAGGGACAGGCTATGGCTACACCTTC
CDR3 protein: CASSRGTGYGYTF

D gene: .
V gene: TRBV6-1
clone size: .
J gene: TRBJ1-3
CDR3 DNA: TGTGCCAGCAGTGACGCCGGGTCTGGAAACACCATATATTTT
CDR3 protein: CASSDAGSGNTIYF

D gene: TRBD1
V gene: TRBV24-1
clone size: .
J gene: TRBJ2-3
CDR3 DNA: TGTGCCACCAGTGACGCTAACCCCTTGTGGGCAGGGGGCAATACAGATACGCAGTATTTT
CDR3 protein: CATSDANPLWAGGNTDTQYF

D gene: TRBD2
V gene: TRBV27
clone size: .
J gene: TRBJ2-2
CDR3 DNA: TGTGCCAGCACTTGGGGGACTAGTAACGGGGAGCTGTTTTTT
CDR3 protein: CASTWGTSNGELFF

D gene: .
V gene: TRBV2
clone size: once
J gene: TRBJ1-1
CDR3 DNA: TGTGCCAGCAGTTATACAGGGTTCGGCATGAACACTGAAGCTTTCTTT
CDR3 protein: CASSYTGFGMNTEAFF

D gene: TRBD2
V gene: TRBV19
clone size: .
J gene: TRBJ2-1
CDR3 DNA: TGTGCCAGTAGAGGACTAGCGGGGGACCTGAACCACAATGAGCAGTTCTTC
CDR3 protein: CASRGLAGDLNHNEQFF

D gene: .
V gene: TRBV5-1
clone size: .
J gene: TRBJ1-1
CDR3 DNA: TGCGCCAGCAGCTTAACAGGGGAAGCTTTCTTT
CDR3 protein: CASSLTGEAFF

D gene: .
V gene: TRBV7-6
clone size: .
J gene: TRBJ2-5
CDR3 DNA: TGTGCCAGCAGCTTAAGGCTAGGAGAGACCCAGTACTTC
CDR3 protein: CASSLRLGETQYF

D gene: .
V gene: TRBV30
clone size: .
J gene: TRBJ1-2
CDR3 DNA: TGTGCCTGGAGCGTCGCAGGGCTCCTTCGGTATGGCTACACCTTC
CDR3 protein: CAWSVAGLLRYGYTF

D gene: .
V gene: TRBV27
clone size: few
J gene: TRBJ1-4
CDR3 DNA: TGTGCCAGCCGGCCCAGGGGTCTAAGGGATGAAAAACTGTTTTTT
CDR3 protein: CASRPRGLRDEKLFF

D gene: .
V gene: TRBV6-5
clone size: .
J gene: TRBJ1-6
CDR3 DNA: TGTGCCAGCTCAGACAGCTCCTATAATTCACCCCTCCACTTT
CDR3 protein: CASSDSSYNSPLHF

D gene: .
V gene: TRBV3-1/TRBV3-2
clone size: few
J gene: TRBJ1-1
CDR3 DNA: TGTGCCAGCAGCCAAGAGAGCGGCAGAAGAGGACTTGAAGCTTTCTTT
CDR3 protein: CASSQESGRRGLEAFF

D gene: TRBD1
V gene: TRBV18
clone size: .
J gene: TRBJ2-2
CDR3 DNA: TGTGCCAGCGCCCGGGGACAGGGGGCGACCGGGGAGCTGTTTTTT
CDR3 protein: CASARGQGATGELFF

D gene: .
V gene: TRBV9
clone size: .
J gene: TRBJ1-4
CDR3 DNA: TGTGCCAGCAGCGCGATGCAGGGTAGACGAGAAAAACTGTTTTTT
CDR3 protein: CASSAMQGRREKLFF

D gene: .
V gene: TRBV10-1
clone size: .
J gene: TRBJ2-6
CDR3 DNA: TGCGCCAGCAGCCTTCTAAGCTCTGGGGCCAACGTCCTGACTTTC
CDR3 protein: CASSLLSSGANVLTF

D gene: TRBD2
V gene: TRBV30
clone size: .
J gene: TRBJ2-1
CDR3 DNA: TGTGCCTGGTCCGGGACTAGCGGGGTTACTAGGGAGCAGTTCTTC
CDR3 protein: CAWSGTSGVTREQFF

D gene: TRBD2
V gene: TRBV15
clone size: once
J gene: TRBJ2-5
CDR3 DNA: TGTGCCACCAGCAGAGTCATGGGGCTAGCGGGGGGCGAGACCCAGTACTTC
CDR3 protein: CATSRVMGLAGGETQYF

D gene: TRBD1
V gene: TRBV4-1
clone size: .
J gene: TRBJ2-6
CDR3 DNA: TGCGCCAGCAGCCAAGAAGGGACAGGGGTTTCCGGGGCCAACGTCCTGACTTTC
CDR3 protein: CASSQEGTGVSGANVLTF

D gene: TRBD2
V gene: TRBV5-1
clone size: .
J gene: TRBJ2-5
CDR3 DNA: TGCGCCAGCGGGCGGGGGGCCCAAGAGACCCAGTACTTC
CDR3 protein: CASGRGAQETQYF

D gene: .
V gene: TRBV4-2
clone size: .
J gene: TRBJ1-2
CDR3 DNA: TGTGCCAGCAGCCAGGGGAGGAGGACGGGTAACTATGGCTACACCTTC
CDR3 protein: CASSQGRRTGNYGYTF

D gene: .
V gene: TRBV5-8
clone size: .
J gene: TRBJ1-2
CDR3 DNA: TGTGCCAGCAGCTTCTATCGCAGGGGATTGTTGGGCTACACCTTC
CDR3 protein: CASSFYRRGLLGYTF

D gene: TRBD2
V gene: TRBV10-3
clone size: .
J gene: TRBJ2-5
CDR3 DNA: TGTGCCATCAGCGGTCAAGCGGGGTCCCAAGAGACCCAGTACTTC
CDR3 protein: CAISGQAGSQETQYF